This T cell receptor beta chain was profiled in a study of regulatory T cells in long-lasting Graves disease. Study-wide background: Positivity for TSH receptor antibodies plus over 5 years of antithyroid drugs meant persistent Graves' disease. Study-wide results and caveats: Those with persistent disease had in common more public clonotypes (about 3,000) than new patients (approximately 1,000). TCR diversity was lower in persistent Graves' patients (versus newly diagnosed ones). Repertoires from persistent disease leaned toward TRBV28, TRBJ1-2 and TRBJ2-5.

Time point in this sample: persistent/refractory GD, antithyroid drugs over 5 years with positive TRAb. Construction of the TCR library relied on RNA isolated from PBMCs. Remarks on this clonotype: What it binds is not known.

Trimming at V came to 7 bases and at J to 0 bases, leaving 6 bases not matched to a gene. The CDR3 extends over 14 amino acids. The germline V gene encodes CDR1 WSHSY and CDR2 SAAADI. Both iRepertoire HTBI primers and Arm-PCR of CDR3 regions were used to build the TCR beta libraries. One entry per CDR3 protein results from TCRdb running MiXCR on the multiplex PCR reads. Of approximately 470,000 distinct CDR3 sequences listed, less than 25% were seen once; the top ten hold about 8.3%. V and J are TRBV10-2 and TRBJ2-7; TRBD2 matches at 7 bases. The source of this sequence is a female donor with Graves disease. The sample consisted of peripheral blood mononuclear cells (PBMCs), taken when the disease was refractory, from a patient treated with antithyroid drugs. CDR3 DNA: TGCGCCAGCACCTCAGCGGGGACCTCCTACGAGCAGTACTTC. It specifies CASTSAGTSYEQYF.